The clone carrying this T cell receptor beta chain was seen repeatedly, ten times or more. Germline CDR1 reads MNHEY; CDR2 reads SMNVEV (reference sequence). The ends were cut back, 2 bases at V and 8 bases at J, with 12 bases in the middle. The CDR3 extends over 13 amino acids. These data come from a study of T cells after yellow fever vaccination. TCRdb re-derived calls from the 5' RACE reads in MiXCR, one entry per CDR3 protein. The sample holds around 140,000 distinct CDR3 sequences, roughly 8% seen once. The rearrangement uses TRBV27 and TRBJ1-2; D is uncertain. The origin of this receptor is a man aged 25-40 years who received the YFV17D yellow fever vaccine. Sequencing used CD4+ T cells sorted from PBMCs, obtained 5 days after the yellow fever booster vaccination. The CDR3 DNA is TGTGCCAGCAGTTTAGCCCAATTCAGGGGCTACACCTTC. It encodes CASSLAQFRGYTF.